This entry concerns a single TCR beta chain. The antigen is unknown. CD45RO negativity and positive selection for CCR7 defined naive CD8 cells, a population that excluded terminally differentiated effector memory CD45RA+ cells. In the sorted-subset replicate PCRs, 200 ng DNA, tens of thousands of T cell genomes, was used. Assay: immunoSEQ multiplex PCR; the TCRdb copy retains only in-frame clones and omits some. Among roughly 2 million clones listed, 85% to 95% were seen once. The data were taken from a study of shared clonotypes between healthy human individuals. Study-level points and caveats: Estimated clonotype richness was generally higher in naive than memory subsets. Non-shared clonotypes had lower generation probabilities than those shared by all four donors.

Per germline, CDR1 SEHNR and CDR2 FQNEAQ (reference sequence). Unmatched junction bases numbered 4, after V lost 4 bases and J lost 10 bases. The CDR3 is 14 residues long. Sequencing was done on a sample of naive CD8+ T cells sorted from blood. The chain has TRBV7-9 and TRBJ1-6; 10 positions agree with TRBD1. The TCR comes from a man younger than 30 in good health. The CDR3 DNA reads as TGTGCCAGCAGCTCCGGGACAGGGGAATCACCCCTCCACTTT. Protein: CASSSGTGESPLHF.